This paragraph covers one TCR beta chain sequence. This record belongs to a study of identical twins. MiXCR, run by TCRdb on the 5' RACE reads, gives a single entry per CDR3 protein. Here the sample spans about 200,000 distinct CDR3 sequences, approximately 15% being singletons. V lost 0 bases and J lost 5, with 12 bases in between. Germline V lookup: CDR1 SGHDT, CDR2 YYEEEE. The CDR3 has 15 amino acids. Healthy Caucasians were all of the donors. This sample was shared with a second study, whose subject was T cells expressing NK-cell markers. That publication notes: Within several experiments, an anti-gamma-delta TCR antibody kept the sorting limited to alpha-beta TCR T cells. These same clonotypes (in a handful of donors) also led the CD3+CD56-NKG2C+ fraction.

This TCR came from a woman aged 18 to 35 in good health. Input material: CD8+ T cells sorted from blood. The J gene is TRBJ2-1, the V gene TRBV5-6; perhaps TRBD2 as D (6 bases). In DNA, the CDR3 is TGTGCCAGCAGCTTGGACGGGGGTCCCCACAATGAGCAGTTCTTC. Protein: CASSLDGGPHNEQFF.